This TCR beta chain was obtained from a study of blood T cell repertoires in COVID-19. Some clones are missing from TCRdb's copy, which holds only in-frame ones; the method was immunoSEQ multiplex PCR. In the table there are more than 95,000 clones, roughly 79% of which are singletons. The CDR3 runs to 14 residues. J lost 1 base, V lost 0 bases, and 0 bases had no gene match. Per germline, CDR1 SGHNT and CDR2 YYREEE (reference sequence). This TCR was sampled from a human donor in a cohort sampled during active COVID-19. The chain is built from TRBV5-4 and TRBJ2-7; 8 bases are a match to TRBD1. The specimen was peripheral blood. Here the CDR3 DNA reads TGTGCCAGCAGCTTGGGGGACAGGTCCTACGAGCAGTACTTC. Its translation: CASSLGDRSYEQYF.